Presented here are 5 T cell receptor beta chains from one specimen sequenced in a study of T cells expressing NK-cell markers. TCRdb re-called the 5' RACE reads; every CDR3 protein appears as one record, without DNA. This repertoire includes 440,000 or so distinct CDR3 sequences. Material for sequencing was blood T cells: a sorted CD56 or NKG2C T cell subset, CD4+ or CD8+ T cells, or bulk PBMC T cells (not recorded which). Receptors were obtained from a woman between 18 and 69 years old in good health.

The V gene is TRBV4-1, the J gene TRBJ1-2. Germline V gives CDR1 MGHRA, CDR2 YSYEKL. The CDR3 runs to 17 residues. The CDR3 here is CASSQDGDGLLRYGYTF.

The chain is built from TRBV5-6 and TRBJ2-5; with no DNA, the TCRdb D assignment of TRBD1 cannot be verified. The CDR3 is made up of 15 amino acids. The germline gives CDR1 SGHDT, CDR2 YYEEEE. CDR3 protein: CASSLEQGVQETQYF.

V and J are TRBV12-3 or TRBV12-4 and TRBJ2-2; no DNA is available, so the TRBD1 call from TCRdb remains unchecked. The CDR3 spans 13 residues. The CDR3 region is CASMWGYHGELFF.

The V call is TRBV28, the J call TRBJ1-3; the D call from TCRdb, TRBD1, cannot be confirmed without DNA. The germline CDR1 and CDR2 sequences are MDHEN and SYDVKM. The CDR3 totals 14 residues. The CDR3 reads CASSLRQGRNTIYF. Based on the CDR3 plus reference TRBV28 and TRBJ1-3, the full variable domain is DVKVTQSSRYLVKRTGEKVFLECVQDMDHENMFWYRQDPGLGLRLIYFSYDVKMKEKGDIPEGYSVSREKKERFSLILESASTNQTSMYLCASSLRQGRNTIYFGEGSWLTVV.

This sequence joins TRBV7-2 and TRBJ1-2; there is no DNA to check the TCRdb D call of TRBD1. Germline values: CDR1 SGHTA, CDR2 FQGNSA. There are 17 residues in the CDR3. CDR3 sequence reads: CASSFVFGFGQPVGYTF.